Listed here are 2 T cell receptor beta chains from one sample, sequenced in a study of T cell responses to AZD1222 COVID-19 vaccine. Profiled with immunoSEQ multiplex PCR; TCRdb holds only in-frame clones, not every one. The profile covers about 200,000 clones, with just over 90% appearing a single time and about 3.5% taken by the ten largest. This specimen was peripheral blood, taken 28 days after the second dose of the MenACWY control vaccine. The receptors were gathered from an adult who received the MenACWY meningococcal vaccine as a control.

This clone was found once. The rearrangement links TRBV19 to TRBJ1-3; D unclear. The CDR3 covers 14 residues. Trimming pared 6 bases from V and 1 base from J, leaving 10 bases between. The germline CDR1 and CDR2 sequences are LNHDA and SQIVND (reference sequence). CDR3 DNA: TGTGCCAGTAGGGCCGGGAGTTCTGGAAACACCATATATTTT. Protein product: CASRAGSSGNTIYF.

V gene TRBV6-5 combines with J gene TRBJ2-7, with 7 bases matching TRBD1. The V and J ends lost 0 bases and 2 bases, in that order; junction bases with no gene match: 7. The CDR3 loop spans 16 amino acids. The germline V gene encodes CDR1 MNHEY and CDR2 SVGAGI. The chain's CDR3 is CASSYSVPGTAYEQYF. The CDR3 DNA reads as TGTGCCAGCAGTTACTCTGTCCCCGGGACAGCCTACGAGCAGTACTTC.